This T cell receptor beta chain was obtained from a study of blood T cell repertoires in COVID-19. Study context: Donors in the United States, Italy and Spain gave samples during acute or convalescent COVID-19. Sources were T cells, B-cell-depleted T cells, or PBMCs; the material itself was cDNA or gDNA.

The assay was immunoSEQ multiplex PCR, and TCRdb's table has in-frame clones only and misses some. Of 200,000 to 250,000 clones listed, 80% to 90% are singletons. CDR3 length: 17 residues. This TCR was recovered from a woman in her 50s in a cohort exposed to, infected with or recovered from COVID-19 (not recorded which). Source material: PBMCs or T cells enriched from blood (not recorded which). The chain couples TRBV21-1 to TRBJ2-3; TRBD1 is the table's D call and was not checked against the DNA. TRBV21-1 is shown as a pseudogene. CDR3 residues: CASSKGATGFATDTQYF. The CDR3 coding sequence is TGTGCCAGCAGCAAAGGGGCGACAGGGTTCGCTACAGATACGCAGTATTTT.